The rows below give T cell receptor beta chains drawn from one sample of a study of blood T cell repertoires in COVID-19. Some clones are missing from TCRdb's copy, which holds only in-frame ones; the method was immunoSEQ multiplex PCR. The table records around 700,000 clones, around 90% of them present only once. The sequencing input was peripheral blood. These receptors were taken from a woman between 18 and 29 years old with acute or convalescent COVID-19. CDR3s include the opening cysteine and the closing phenylalanine or tryptophan.

V gene	J gene	CDR3 protein
TRBV7-9	TRBJ1-1	CASSFLPRVPTEAFF
TRBV30	TRBJ1-2	CAWTGQAYGYTF
TRBV6-6	TRBJ2-5	CASSYSGGPTETQYF
TRBV18	TRBJ1-1	CASSLPNRNTEAFF
TRBV3-1/TRBV3-2	TRBJ1-1	CASSQDQGSNTEAFF
TRBV9	TRBJ2-7	CASSVATGGLEEQYF
TRBV9	TRBJ1-4	CASSVVAGDEKLFF
TRBV4-3	TRBJ1-6	CASSPRGLGGNSPLHF
TRBV10-3	TRBJ2-7	CAISGPGHHPSYEQYF
TRBV25-1	TRBJ1-1	CASSIGGTEAFF
TRBV5-4	TRBJ2-1	CASSLEAGGPSEQFF
TRBV6-4	TRBJ2-1	CASSLLAGEYNEQFF
TRBV9	TRBJ1-2	CASSVAWEGNYGYTF
TRBV29-1	TRBJ2-7	CSVVRPPALTGPYSYEQYF
TRBV5-1	TRBJ1-1	CASSPGLNTEAFF
TRBV12-3/TRBV12-4	TRBJ2-5	CASSLGQTQYF
TRBV6-5	TRBJ1-5	CASSLTGGSQPQHF
TRBV5-1	TRBJ2-7	CASSWTGVGEQYF
TRBV5-1	TRBJ1-2	CASSLRRGCGYTF
TRBV5-5	TRBJ1-5	CASSLAPGQGNFSNQPQHF
TRBV2	TRBJ2-2	CASAGQGLLTGELFF
TRBV5-4	TRBJ1-2	CASSLKGANYGYTF
TRBV3-1/TRBV3-2	TRBJ1-1	CASSPETGPGNTEAFF
TRBV2	TRBJ2-7	CASLLSYEQYF
TRBV29-1	TRBJ2-5	CSVWDSKETQYF
TRBV14	TRBJ1-4	CASSANSGTGKKLFF
TRBV3-1/TRBV3-2	TRBJ2-7	CASSPDRWTYEQYF
TRBV12-5	TRBJ2-2	CASGQRRGLAPGELFF
TRBV19	TRBJ2-2	CASTTATGDVLFF
TRBV19	TRBJ1-1	CASSMGGPLKMNTEAFF
TRBV30	TRBJ1-2	CAWYTRAAYGYTF
TRBV11-2	TRBJ1-1	CASSRRQENTEAFF
TRBV5-1	TRBJ1-2	CASSWEGSGGRGYGYTF
TRBV7-9	TRBJ1-2	CASSLAMGREDGYTF
TRBV4-3	TRBJ1-2	CASSQEGQNRGYTF
TRBV24-1	TRBJ1-2	CATSATQGNYGYTF
TRBV5-1	TRBJ1-3	CASSLGDRPNSGNTIYF
TRBV6-6	TRBJ1-2	CASSSRDTTNYGYTF